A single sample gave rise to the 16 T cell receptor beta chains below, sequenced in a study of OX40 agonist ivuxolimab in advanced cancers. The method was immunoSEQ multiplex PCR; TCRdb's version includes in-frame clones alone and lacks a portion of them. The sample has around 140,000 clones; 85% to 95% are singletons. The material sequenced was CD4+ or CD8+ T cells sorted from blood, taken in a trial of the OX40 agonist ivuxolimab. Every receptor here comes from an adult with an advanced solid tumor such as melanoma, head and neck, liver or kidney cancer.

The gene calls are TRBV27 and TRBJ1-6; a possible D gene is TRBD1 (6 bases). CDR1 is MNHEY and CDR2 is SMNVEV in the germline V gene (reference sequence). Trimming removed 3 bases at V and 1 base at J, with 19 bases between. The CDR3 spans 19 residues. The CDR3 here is CASSFEAPTGLSYNSPLHF. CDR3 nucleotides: TGTGCCAGCAGTTTCGAGGCCCCTACAGGGCTGTCCTATAATTCACCCCTCCACTTT.

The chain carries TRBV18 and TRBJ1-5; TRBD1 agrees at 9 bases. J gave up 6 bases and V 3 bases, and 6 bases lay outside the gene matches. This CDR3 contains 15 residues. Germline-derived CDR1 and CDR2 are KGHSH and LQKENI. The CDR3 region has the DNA TGTGCCAGCTCACCGGGGACAGGGTCCCTTCAGCCCCAGCATTTT. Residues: CASSPGTGSLQPQHF.

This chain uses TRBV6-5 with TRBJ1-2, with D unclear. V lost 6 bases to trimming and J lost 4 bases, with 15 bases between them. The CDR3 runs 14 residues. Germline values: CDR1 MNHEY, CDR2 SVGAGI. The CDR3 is CASRLNEGIYGYTF. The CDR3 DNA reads TGTGCCAGCAGGTTAAACGAGGGAATCTATGGCTACACCTTC.

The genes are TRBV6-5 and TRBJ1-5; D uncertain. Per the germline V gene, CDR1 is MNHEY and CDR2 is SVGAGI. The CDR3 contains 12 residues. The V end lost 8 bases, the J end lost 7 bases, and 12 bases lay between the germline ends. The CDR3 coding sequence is TGTGCCAGCCGCTCCCCCCCCCAGCCCCAGCATTTT. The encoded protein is CASRSPPQPQHF.

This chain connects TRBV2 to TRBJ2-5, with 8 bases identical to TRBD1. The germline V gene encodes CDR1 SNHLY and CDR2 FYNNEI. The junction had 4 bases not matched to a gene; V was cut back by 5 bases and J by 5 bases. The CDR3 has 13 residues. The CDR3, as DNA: TGTGCCAGCAGTCTGGACAGGGTTGAGACCCAGTACTTC. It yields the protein CASSLDRVETQYF. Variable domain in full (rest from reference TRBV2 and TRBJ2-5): EPEVTQTPSHQVTQMGQEVILRCVPISNHLYFYWYRQILGQKVEFLVSFYNNEISEKSEIFDDQFSVERPDGSNFTLKIRSTKLEDSAMYFCASSLDRVETQYFGPGTRLLVL.

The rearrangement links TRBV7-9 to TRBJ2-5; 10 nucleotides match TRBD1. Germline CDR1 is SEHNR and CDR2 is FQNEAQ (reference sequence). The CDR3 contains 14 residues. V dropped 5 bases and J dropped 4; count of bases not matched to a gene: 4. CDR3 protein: CASSRQGALETQYF. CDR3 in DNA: TGTGCCAGCAGCCGACAGGGGGCTCTAGAGACCCAGTACTTC.

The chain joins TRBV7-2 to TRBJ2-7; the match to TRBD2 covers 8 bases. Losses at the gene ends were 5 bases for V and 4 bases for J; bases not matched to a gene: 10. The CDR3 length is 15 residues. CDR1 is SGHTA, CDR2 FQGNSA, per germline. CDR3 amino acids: CASSALAGGGYEQYF. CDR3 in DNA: TGTGCCAGCAGCGCCCTAGCGGGTGGGGGTTACGAGCAGTACTTC.

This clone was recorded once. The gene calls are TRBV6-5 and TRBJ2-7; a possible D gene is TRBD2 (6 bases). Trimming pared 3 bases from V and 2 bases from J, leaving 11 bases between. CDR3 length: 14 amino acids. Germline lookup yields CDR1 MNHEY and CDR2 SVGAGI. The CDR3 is CASSYLRGAYEQYF. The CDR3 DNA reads TGTGCCAGCAGTTATCTGCGCGGGGCCTACGAGCAGTACTTC.

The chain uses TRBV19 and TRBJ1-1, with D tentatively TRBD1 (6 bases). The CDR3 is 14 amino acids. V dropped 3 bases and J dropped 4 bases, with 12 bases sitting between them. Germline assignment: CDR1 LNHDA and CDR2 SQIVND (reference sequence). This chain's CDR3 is CASSIMGGRTEAFF. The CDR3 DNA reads TGTGCCAGTAGTATCATGGGGGGCCGCACTGAAGCTTTCTTT.

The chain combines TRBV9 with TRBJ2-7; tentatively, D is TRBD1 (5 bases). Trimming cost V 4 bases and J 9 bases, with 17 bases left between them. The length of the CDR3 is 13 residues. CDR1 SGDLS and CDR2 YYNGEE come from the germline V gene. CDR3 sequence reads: CASSPPWGTGQYF. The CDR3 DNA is TGTGCCAGCAGCCCTCCGTGGGGCACGGGGCAGTACTTC.

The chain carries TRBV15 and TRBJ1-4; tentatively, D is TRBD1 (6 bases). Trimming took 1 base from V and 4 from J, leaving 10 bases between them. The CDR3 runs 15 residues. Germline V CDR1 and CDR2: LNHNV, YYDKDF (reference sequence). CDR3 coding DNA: TGTGCCACCAGCAGAGTTGGACAGAGTAATGAAAAACTGTTTTTT. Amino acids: CATSRVGQSNEKLFF.

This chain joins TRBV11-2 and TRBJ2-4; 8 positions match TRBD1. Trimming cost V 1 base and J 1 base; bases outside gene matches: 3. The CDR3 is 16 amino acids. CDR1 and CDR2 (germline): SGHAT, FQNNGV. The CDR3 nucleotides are TGTGCCAGCAGCTTAGTAACAGGGGGGGCCAAAAACATTCAGTACTTC. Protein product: CASSLVTGGAKNIQYF.

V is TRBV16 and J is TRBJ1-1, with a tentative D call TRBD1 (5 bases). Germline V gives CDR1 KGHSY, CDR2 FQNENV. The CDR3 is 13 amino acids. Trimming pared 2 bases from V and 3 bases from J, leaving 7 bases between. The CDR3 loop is CASSQGGYTEAFF. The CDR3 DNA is TGTGCCAGCAGCCAAGGGGGTTACACTGAAGCTTTCTTT. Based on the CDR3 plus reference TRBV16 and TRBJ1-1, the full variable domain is GEEVAQTPKHLVRGEGQKAKLYCAPIKGHSYVFWYQQVLKNEFKFLISFQNENVFDETGMPKERFSAKCLPNSPCSLEIQATKLEDSAVYFCASSQGGYTEAFFGQGTRLTVV.

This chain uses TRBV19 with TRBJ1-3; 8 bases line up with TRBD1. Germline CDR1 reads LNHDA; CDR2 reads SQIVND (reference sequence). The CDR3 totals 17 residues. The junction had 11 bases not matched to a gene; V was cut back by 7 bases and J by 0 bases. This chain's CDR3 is CASTDITGGISGNTIYF. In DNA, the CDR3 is TGTGCCAGTACCGACATAACAGGGGGGATCTCTGGAAACACCATATATTTT.

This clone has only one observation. CDR3 region: CANPQGRYEQYF. CDR3 in DNA: TGTGCCAACCCACAGGGGCGTTACGAGCAGTACTTC. The V gene is TRBV6-4, the J gene TRBJ2-7; 7 bases fit TRBD1. V trimming: 10 bases; J trimming: 4 bases; junction bases outside the gene matches: 7. Germline loops: CDR1 MRHNA, CDR2 SNTAGT. The CDR3 has 12 residues.

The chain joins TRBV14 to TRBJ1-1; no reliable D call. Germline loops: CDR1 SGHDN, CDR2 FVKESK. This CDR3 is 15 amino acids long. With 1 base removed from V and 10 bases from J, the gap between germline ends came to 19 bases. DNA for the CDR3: TGTGCCAGCAGCCAAGCGAGTTGGACCACGTTAATAGCTTTCTTT. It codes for CASSQASWTTLIAFF.